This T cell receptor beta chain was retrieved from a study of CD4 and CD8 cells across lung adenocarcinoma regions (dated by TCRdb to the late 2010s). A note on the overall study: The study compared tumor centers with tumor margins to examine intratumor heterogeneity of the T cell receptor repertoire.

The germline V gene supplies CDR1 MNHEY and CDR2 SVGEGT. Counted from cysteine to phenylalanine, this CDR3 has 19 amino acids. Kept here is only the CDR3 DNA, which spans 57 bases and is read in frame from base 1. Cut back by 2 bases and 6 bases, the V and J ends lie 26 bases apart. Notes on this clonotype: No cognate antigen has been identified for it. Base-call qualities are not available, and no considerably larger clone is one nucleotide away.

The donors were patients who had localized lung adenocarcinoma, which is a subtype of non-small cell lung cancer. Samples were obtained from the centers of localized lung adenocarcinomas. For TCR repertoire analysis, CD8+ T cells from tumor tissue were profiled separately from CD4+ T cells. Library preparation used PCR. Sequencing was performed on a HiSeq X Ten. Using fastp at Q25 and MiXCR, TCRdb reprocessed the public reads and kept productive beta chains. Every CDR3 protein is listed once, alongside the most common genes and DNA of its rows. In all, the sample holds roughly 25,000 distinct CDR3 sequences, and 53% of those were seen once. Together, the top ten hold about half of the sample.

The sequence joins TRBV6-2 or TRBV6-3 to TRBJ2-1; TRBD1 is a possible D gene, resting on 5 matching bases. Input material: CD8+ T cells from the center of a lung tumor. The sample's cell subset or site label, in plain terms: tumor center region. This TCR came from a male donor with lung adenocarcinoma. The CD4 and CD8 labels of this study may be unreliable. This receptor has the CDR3 CASSYRNYRLPPKLNEQFF. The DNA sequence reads TGTGCCAGCAGTTACCGAAATTACAGGTTACCACCGAAACTCAATGAGCAGTTCTTC.